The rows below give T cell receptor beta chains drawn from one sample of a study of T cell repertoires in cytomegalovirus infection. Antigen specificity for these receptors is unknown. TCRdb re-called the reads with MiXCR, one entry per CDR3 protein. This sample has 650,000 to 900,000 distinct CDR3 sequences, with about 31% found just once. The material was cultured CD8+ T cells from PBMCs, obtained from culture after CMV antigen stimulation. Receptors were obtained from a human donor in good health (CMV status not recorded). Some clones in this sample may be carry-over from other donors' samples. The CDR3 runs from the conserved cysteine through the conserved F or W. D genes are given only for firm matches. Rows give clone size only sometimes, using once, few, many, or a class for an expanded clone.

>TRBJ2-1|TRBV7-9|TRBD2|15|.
TGTGCCAGCAGCCCCGAGCGGGGCCCCTACAATGAGCAGTTCTTC
CASSPERGPYNEQFF
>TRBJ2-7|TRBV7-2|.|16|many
TGTGCCAGCAGCTTAGATAGACTGAGTACCCTACGCGAGCAGTACTTC
CASSLDRLSTLREQYF
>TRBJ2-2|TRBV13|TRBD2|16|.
TGTGCCAGCAGCCGGGGGGGGGGACTTTACACCGGGGAGCTGTTTTTT
CASSRGGGLYTGELFF
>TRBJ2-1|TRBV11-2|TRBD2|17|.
TGTGCCAGCAGCCTTTGGACTAGCGGGGCAACCCAGGTTGAGCAGTTCTTC
CASSLWTSGATQVEQFF
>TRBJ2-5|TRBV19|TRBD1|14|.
TGTGCCAGTAGTATGGGACAGGGCCAAGAGACCCAGTACTTC
CASSMGQGQETQYF
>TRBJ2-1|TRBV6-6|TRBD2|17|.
TGTGCCAGCAGGGGACTAGCTGACACTCGCTCCTACAATGAGCAGTTCTTC
CASRGLADTRSYNEQFF
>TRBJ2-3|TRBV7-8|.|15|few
TGTGCCAGCAGCTTTGTACAGGGCGGCACAGATACGCAGTATTTT
CASSFVQGGTDTQYF
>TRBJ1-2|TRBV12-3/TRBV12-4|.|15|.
TGTGCCAGCAGTTTTTGGGTGGGAGGGCCCTATGGCTACACCTTC
CASSFWVGGPYGYTF
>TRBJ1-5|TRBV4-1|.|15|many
TGCGCCAGCAGCCAACAGGGGTATAGCAATCAGCCCCAGCATTTT
CASSQQGYSNQPQHF
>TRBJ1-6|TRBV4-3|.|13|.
TGCGCCAGCAGCCAAGAAGTGAATTCACCCCTCCACTTT
CASSQEVNSPLHF
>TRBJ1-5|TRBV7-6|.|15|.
TGTGCCAGCAGCTCGGAGAGGGGGAGCAATCAGCCCCAGCATTTT
CASSSERGSNQPQHF
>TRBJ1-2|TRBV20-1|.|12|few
TGCAGTGCTAGAGATATAAATCATGGCTACACCTTC
CSARDINHGYTF
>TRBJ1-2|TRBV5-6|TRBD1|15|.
TGTGCCAGCAGCCACCCGGGACAGACAAACTATGGCTACACCTTC
CASSHPGQTNYGYTF
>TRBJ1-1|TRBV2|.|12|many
TGTGCCAGCAGTCGGACCGAAGTTGAAGCTTTCTTT
CASSRTEVEAFF
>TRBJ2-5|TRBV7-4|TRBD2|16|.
TGTGCCAGCAGCCCGTTGGGGGGACTAGCGAAAGAGACCCAGTACTTC
CASSPLGGLAKETQYF
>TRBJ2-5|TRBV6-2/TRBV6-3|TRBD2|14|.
TGTGCCAGCAGTGATGGACTAGTCCAAGAGACCCAGTACTTC
CASSDGLVQETQYF
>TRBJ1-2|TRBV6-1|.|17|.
TGTGCCAGCAGTGAAGCGATCGGGCCGAGACACATCTATGGCTACACCTTC
CASSEAIGPRHIYGYTF
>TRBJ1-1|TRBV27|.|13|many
TGTGCCAGCAGTTTATCAGGTAGAACTGAAGCTTTCTTT
CASSLSGRTEAFF
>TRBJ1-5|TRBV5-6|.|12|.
TGTGCCAGCAGCTTCCAGCGGCAGCCCCAGCATTTT
CASSFQRQPQHF
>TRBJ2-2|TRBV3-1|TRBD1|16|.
TGTGCCAGCAGCTCAATCGGGACAGGTCATTCCGGGGAGCTGTTTTTT
CASSSIGTGHSGELFF
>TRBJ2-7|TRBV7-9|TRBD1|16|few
TGTGCCAGCAGCTTACCCGACAGGGGGGGCTCCTACGAGCAGTACTTC
CASSLPDRGGSYEQYF
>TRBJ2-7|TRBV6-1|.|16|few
TGTGCCAGCAGTGAGGGGGAGTGGACAATCTCCTACGAGCAGTACTTC
CASSEGEWTISYEQYF
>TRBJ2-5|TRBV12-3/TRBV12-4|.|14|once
TGTGCCAGCAGTCCATCATTCGGACGACAGACCCAGTACTTC
CASSPSFGRQTQYF
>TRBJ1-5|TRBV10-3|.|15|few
TGTGCCATCAGTGAACAAGGGTCCCCCAATCAGCCCCAGCATTTT
CAISEQGSPNQPQHF
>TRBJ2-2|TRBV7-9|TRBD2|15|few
TGTGCCAGCAGCTTATGGGCGGGGGACACCGGGGAGCTGTTTTTT
CASSLWAGDTGELFF
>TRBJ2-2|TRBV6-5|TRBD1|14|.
TGTGCCAGCACCTTACAGGGGTACACCGGGGAGCTGTTTTTT
CASTLQGYTGELFF
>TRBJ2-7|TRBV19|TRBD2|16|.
TGTGCCAGTAGTATATTCATCGCGGGGGGGCCCTACGAGCAGTACTTC
CASSIFIAGGPYEQYF
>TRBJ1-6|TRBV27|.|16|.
TGTGCCAGCAGTTTCAGGGTAGTTTCCTATAATTCACCCCTCCACTTT
CASSFRVVSYNSPLHF
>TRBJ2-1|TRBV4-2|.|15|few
TGTGCCAGCAGCCATGAGGGGACACCTTGGGATGAGCAGTTCTTC
CASSHEGTPWDEQFF
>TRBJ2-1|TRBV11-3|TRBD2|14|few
TGTGCCAGCAGCTTGGGGACTACCCGCAATGAGCAGTTCTTC
CASSLGTTRNEQFF
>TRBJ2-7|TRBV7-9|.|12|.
TGTGCCAGCAGCCCCGAAATACGCGAGCAGTACTTC
CASSPEIREQYF
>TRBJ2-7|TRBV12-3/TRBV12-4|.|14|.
TGTGCCAGCAGTTTACGGAGTAAGCTCTACGAGCAGTACTTC
CASSLRSKLYEQYF
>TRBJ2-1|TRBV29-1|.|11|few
TGCAGCGTTGGCGGGGCCAATGAGCAGTTCTTC
CSVGGANEQFF
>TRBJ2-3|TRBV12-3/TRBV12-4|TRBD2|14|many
TGTGCCAGCAGTTCGGGGGGGCCGGGGGATACGCAGTATTTT
CASSSGGPGDTQYF
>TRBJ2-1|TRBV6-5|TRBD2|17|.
TGTGCCAGCAGTTACAGGGCTAGCGGGGGACCTTACAATGAGCAGTTCTTC
CASSYRASGGPYNEQFF